The 29 T cell receptor beta chains in this list originate from one sample, sequenced in a study of spatial heterogeneity in lung cancer. Whole-study findings and limits: Mutation counts in tumors were tracked by counts of expanded intratumoral alpha and beta TCRs.

Their recognized antigens are unknown. TCRdb redid the calling of the 5' RACE reads with MiXCR, one entry per CDR3 protein. The sample contains roughly 16,000 distinct CDR3 sequences, approximately 6.2% of which appear only once. The time point was: sample taken at primary tumor resection. The sequencing used lung tumor tissue, collected at surgery. These TCRs come from a female donor with early-stage non-small cell lung cancer.

This clonotype was detected ten times or more. This chain connects TRBV7-3 to TRBJ2-2, with 9 bases aligning to TRBD1. V shed 5 bases, J shed 4 bases, and the junction held 8 bases outside the gene matches. The germline CDR1 and CDR2 sequences are SGHTA and FQGTGA. This CDR3 contains 16 residues. As DNA, the CDR3 is TGTGCCAGCAGCCCCCCCGGGACAGGGATCACCGGGGAGCTGTTTTTT. As protein: CASSPPGTGITGELFF.

This clonotype was found a few times. The chain has TRBV6-5 and TRBJ2-1, with 9 bases lining up with TRBD2. Germline V gene sequence: CDR1 MNHEY, CDR2 SVGAGI. The V and J ends lost 9 bases and 5 bases, in that order; junction bases with no gene match: 8. The CDR3 runs to 14 residues. DNA of the CDR3: TGTGCCAGTAAACCGGGACTAGCCAACAATGAGCAGTTCTTC. Protein product: CASKPGLANNEQFF.

This clonotype was recorded at least ten times. This chain links TRBV10-2 with TRBJ2-1; TRBD2 aligns across 8 bases. This CDR3 comprises 13 residues. Germline V gives CDR1 WSHSY, CDR2 SAAADI. The junction had 4 bases not matched to a gene; V was cut back by 6 bases and J by 6 bases. CDR3 DNA sequence: TGCGCCAGCAGGGGACTAGGGCCCAATGAGCAGTTCTTC. Amino acids: CASRGLGPNEQFF.

This clonotype has a handful of counts. The junction and the germline gene differ at one end; a read error may be behind it. The J gene is TRBJ1-4, the V gene TRBV2; D remains ambiguous. Germline V lookup: CDR1 SNHLY, CDR2 FYNNEI. This CDR3 spans 14 amino acids. Written as DNA, the CDR3 is TGTGCCAGCAGTGTCCGGGGAACTAGTGAAAAACTGTTTTTT. Amino acids: CASSVRGTSEKLFF.

The chain recombines TRBV7-2 with TRBJ1-1; unclear D gene. V lost 2 bases and J 5 bases, leaving 12 bases between the germline ends. The CDR3 contains 14 residues. The germline V gene encodes CDR1 SGHTA and CDR2 FQGNSA. The chain's CDR3 is CASSLIGSLTEAFF. The CDR3 DNA sequence: TGTGCCAGCAGCTTAATAGGGAGTCTGACTGAAGCTTTCTTT.

This clonotype occurred many times. V is TRBV29-1 and J is TRBJ2-7; tentatively, D is TRBD1 (6 bases). With 6 bases removed from V and 2 bases from J, the gap between germline ends came to 11 bases. Germline V gene data show CDR1 as SQVTM and CDR2 as ANQGSEA. CDR3 length: 12 amino acids. The CDR3: CSVSRGTYEQYF. Written as DNA, the CDR3 is TGCAGCGTGAGCAGGGGCACCTACGAGCAGTACTTC.

This clonotype has a count of ten or more. This chain joins TRBV5-1 and TRBJ2-3, with D perhaps TRBD1 (5 bases). CDR1 and CDR2 (germline): SGHRS, YFSETQ. The CDR3 is made up of 14 amino acids. Trimming stripped 4 bases from V and 1 base from J, with 10 bases between. The DNA of the CDR3 is TGCGCCAGCAGCACCGAAGGGGGCACAGATACGCAGTATTTT. Translating it yields CASSTEGGTDTQYF.

This sequence joins TRBV29-1 and TRBJ2-2, with TRBD1 as a possible D gene (5 bases). Germline values: CDR1 SQVTM, CDR2 ANQGSEA. V lost 2 bases and J 3 bases, leaving 7 bases between the germline ends. The CDR3 is 13 residues long. CDR3 DNA sequence: TGCAGCGTTGAACAGGGTTACACCGGGGAGCTGTTTTTT. Translating gives CSVEQGYTGELFF.

Only one count was recorded for this clonotype. V and J are TRBV3-1 and TRBJ2-2; no firm D call. The CDR3 spans 14 residues. V shed 3 bases and J shed 0 bases, with 5 bases lying between them. CDR1 LGHDT and CDR2 YNNKEL come from the germline V gene (reference sequence). The CDR3 spells CASSHGTNTGELFF. CDR3 nucleotides: TGTGCCAGCAGCCATGGGACGAACACCGGGGAGCTGTTTTTT.

This clonotype has ten or more counts. The chain recombines TRBV20-1 with TRBJ1-2; 7 nucleotides match TRBD1. The V gene's germline CDR1 is DFQATT and CDR2 SNEGSKA (reference sequence). The CDR3 loop spans 13 amino acids. Trimming removed 4 bases from V and 4 bases from J; junction bases left unmatched: 6. The CDR3 region is CSAKTGVTYGYTF. CDR3 sequence (DNA): TGCAGTGCTAAAACAGGGGTTACCTATGGCTACACCTTC.

This clonotype has ten or more counts. The chain carries TRBV9 and TRBJ1-6; the D is unclear. The CDR3 has 17 residues. The V end was cut by 0 bases, the J end by 7 bases, with 17 bases between. The germline V gene has CDR1 SGDLS and CDR2 YYNGEE. The CDR3 DNA reads as TGTGCCAGCAGCGTAGAGGCGGGCCCGAAACCAAATTCACCCCTCCACTTT. Protein: CASSVEAGPKPNSPLHF.

This clonotype was seen a handful of times. The chain has TRBV6-5 and TRBJ1-2, with D unresolved. Germline CDR1 MNHEY, CDR2 SVGAGI. This CDR3 has 14 residues. V lost 8 bases to trimming and J lost 1 base, with 14 bases between them. The CDR3 reads CASAKGRLNYGYTF. CDR3 sequence (DNA): TGTGCCAGCGCAAAAGGCAGACTTAACTATGGCTACACCTTC.

This clonotype was detected ten times or more. The chain joins TRBV11-3 to TRBJ2-3; the match to TRBD2 covers 13 bases. V was pared by 5 bases and J by 5 bases, with 7 bases of the junction left unmatched. The length of the CDR3 is 16 residues. Germline-derived CDR1 and CDR2 are SGHNT and YENEEA. The CDR3 DNA follows: TGTGCCAGCAGCCCTCGGACTAGCGGGGGTTTAGATACGCAGTATTTT. This encodes CASSPRTSGGLDTQYF.

The V gene is TRBV11-2, the J gene TRBJ2-5; 12 bases line up with TRBD2. This CDR3 comprises 15 residues. Trimming removed 6 bases from V and 5 bases from J; junction bases left unmatched: 7. Germline V CDR1 and CDR2: SGHAT, FQNNGV. The CDR3 loop is CASRRLAGGRETQYF. CDR3 in DNA: TGTGCCAGCAGACGTCTAGCGGGGGGGCGGGAGACCCAGTACTTC.

The chain combines TRBV20-1 with TRBJ2-2; D uncertain. This CDR3 spans 12 amino acids. The germline V gene has CDR1 DFQATT and CDR2 SNEGSKA (reference sequence). V was cut by 5 bases and J by 4 bases, with 8 bases left in between. The CDR3 here is CSASGLTGELFF. The DNA for the CDR3 is TGCAGTGCTTCCGGGCTCACCGGGGAGCTGTTTTTT.

In this sample, this clonotype turned up a few times. The genes are TRBV12-5 and TRBJ2-1, with 7 bases fitting TRBD1. V lost 6 bases and J lost 3; bases outside the gene matches: 5. This CDR3 comprises 14 residues. Germline V lookup: CDR1 LGHNT, CDR2 FRNRAP. CDR3 sequence reads: CASGPGTDYNEQFF. The CDR3, as DNA: TGTGCTAGTGGCCCCGGGACAGACTACAATGAGCAGTTCTTC. Full variable domain (outside the CDR3, taken from reference TRBV12-5 and TRBJ2-1): DARVTQTPRHKVTEMGQEVTMRCQPILGHNTVFWYRQTMMQGLELLAYFRNRAPLDDSGMPKDRFSAEMPDATLATLKIQPSEPRDSAVYFCASGPGTDYNEQFFGPGTRLTVL.

This clonotype has a count of ten or more. This chain links TRBV3-1 with TRBJ2-7; tentatively, D is TRBD2 (6 bases). The CDR3 totals 14 residues. The ends were cut back, 3 bases at V and 3 bases at J, with 12 bases in the middle. Germline V gene lookup returns CDR1 LGHDT and CDR2 YNNKEL (reference sequence). CDR3 residues: CASSHSSGGYEQYF. DNA for the CDR3: TGTGCCAGCAGCCACTCTTCCGGGGGCTACGAGCAGTACTTC.

This clonotype has at least ten counts. The rearrangement joins TRBV5-1 to TRBJ2-5; D is perhaps TRBD1 (6 bases). Trimming pared 2 bases from V and 4 bases from J, leaving 6 bases between. Germline V gene data show CDR1 as SGHRS and CDR2 as YFSETQ. The CDR3 has 12 residues. In DNA, the CDR3 is TGCGCCAGCAGCTTCAGGGGAGAGACCCAGTACTTC. This gives the protein CASSFRGETQYF.

This chain joins TRBV12-3 or TRBV12-4 and TRBJ2-1; 8 nucleotides match TRBD1. The V gene end was trimmed by 5 bases and the J gene end by 7 bases; junction bases not matched to a gene: 10. This CDR3 is 15 amino acids long. The CDR3 sequence is CASSLGQGKGNEQFF. The CDR3, as DNA: TGTGCCAGCAGTCTTGGACAGGGAAAAGGGAATGAGCAGTTCTTC.

Ten or more counts support this clonotype. The V and J genes are TRBV15 and TRBJ1-5; D is ambiguous. Germline V lookup: CDR1 LNHNV, CDR2 YYDKDF (reference sequence). CDR3 length: 13 residues. Trimming cost V 4 bases and J 0 bases, with 4 bases left between them. CDR3 nucleotides: TGTGCCACCAGCAAAGATAGCAATCAGCCCCAGCATTTT. Translation gives CATSKDSNQPQHF.

This clonotype appeared many times. This rearrangement joins TRBV6-1 to TRBJ1-1; 8 bases map to TRBD1. With V trimmed by 4 bases and J by 5 bases, 3 bases remained unmatched. CDR3 length: 13 amino acids. Germline V gives CDR1 MNHNS, CDR2 SASEGT. The CDR3 bases are TGTGCCAGCAGTGGGACAGGGTGGACTGAAGCTTTCTTT. Translating it yields CASSGTGWTEAFF.

The chain links TRBV30 to TRBJ1-1; TRBD1 matches 8 bases. The CDR3 runs 12 residues. Per the germline V gene, CDR1 is GTSNPN and CDR2 is SVGIG (reference sequence). V lost 4 bases to trimming and J lost 5 bases; unmatched junction nucleotides: 3. CDR3 sequence (DNA): TGTGCCTGGACTGACAGGGGAACTGAAGCTTTCTTT. Protein product: CAWTDRGTEAFF.

This clonotype counts as medium-sized. V and J are TRBV2 and TRBJ2-1; 7 bases are shared with TRBD2. The V gene end was trimmed by 4 bases and the J gene end by 7 bases; junction bases not matched to a gene: 19. The CDR3 contains 18 residues. Germline CDR1 SNHLY, CDR2 FYNNEI. CDR3 amino acids: CASSGSRSPGLNLNEQFF. The CDR3 region has the DNA TGTGCCAGCAGTGGGAGTAGGTCACCGGGACTAAACCTTAATGAGCAGTTCTTC.

This clonotype was detected many times. The chain carries TRBV10-3 and TRBJ2-7; no reliable D call. Germline CDR1 and CDR2: ENHRY and SYGVKD. Deletions cut 4 bases from V and 1 base from J, with 5 bases between. The CDR3 is 12 residues long. This CDR3 reads CAISATSYEQYF. CDR3 DNA sequence: TGTGCCATCAGTGCTACGTCCTACGAGCAGTACTTC.

This clonotype was detected ten times or more. The rearrangement uses TRBV4-2 and TRBJ2-3; D is unresolved. V lost 7 bases and J lost 2, with 10 bases in between. This CDR3 has 13 amino acids. CDR1 and CDR2 (germline): LGHNA, YNFKEQ. This chain's CDR3 is CASTSDPTDTQYF. The CDR3 DNA sequence: TGTGCCAGCACTTCGGACCCCACAGATACGCAGTATTTT.

This clonotype was observed at least ten times. CDR3 DNA: TGCGCCAGCAGCCAAGATGGGCGGGGGGGTAATGAAAAACTGTTTTTT. Its protein product is CASSQDGRGGNEKLFF. The chain links TRBV4-3 to TRBJ1-4, with D possibly matching TRBD1 (5 bases). The CDR3 loop spans 16 amino acids. CDR1 is LGHNA and CDR2 is YSLEER in the germline V gene. The V and J ends lost 0 bases and 4 bases respectively, with 12 bases between them.

In its sample, this clonotype is medium-sized. This chain uses TRBV20-1 with TRBJ1-4; no clear D. Germline CDR1 DFQATT, CDR2 SNEGSKA (reference sequence). Trimming took off 6 bases at V and 1 base at J, with 9 bases between the two ends. The CDR3 spans 13 residues. CDR3 residues: CSALDQTNEKLFF. In DNA, the CDR3 is TGCAGTGCACTAGACCAAACTAATGAAAAACTGTTTTTT.

This clonotype was found a few times. The CDR3, as DNA: TGTGCCAGCAGCCCCGCCACCAGCGGGGGGGGAAACAATGAGCAGTTCTTC. Translation: CASSPATSGGGNNEQFF. This chain uses TRBV11-3 with TRBJ2-1; the match to TRBD2 covers 10 bases. Germline trimming cut 5 bases from V and 5 bases from J; bases unmatched to any gene: 12. Per the germline V gene, CDR1 is SGHNT and CDR2 is YENEEA. The CDR3 runs to 17 residues.

This clonotype showed up many times. The J gene is TRBJ2-1, the V gene TRBV7-2; TRBD1 might be the D (6 bases). CDR1 and CDR2 (germline): SGHTA, FQGNSA. The CDR3 extends over 16 amino acids. The V gene lost 3 bases and the J gene lost 3 bases, with 15 bases spanning the gap. CDR3 sequence: CASSFFRGIYYNEQFF. CDR3 DNA sequence: TGTGCCAGCAGCTTTTTCAGGGGTATATACTACAATGAGCAGTTCTTC.